This T cell receptor beta chain was identified in a study of response to subunit inactivated influenza vaccine. General study findings and limits: Authors suggested each seasonal flu vaccination may recruit only limited numbers of new T cells.

One entry per CDR3 protein, called by TCRdb with MiXCR from the RT-PCR reads. The repertoire holds roughly 780,000 distinct CDR3 sequences, with around a sixth as singletons. This clonotype was counted only a few times. Antigen unknown. This CDR3 is 13 amino acids long. CDR1 and CDR2 from the germline V gene are MNHEY and SMNVEV (reference sequence). Trimming stripped 4 bases from V and 8 bases from J, with 11 bases between. This specimen was PBMCs from blood, taken more than 4 days after vaccination. The V and J genes are TRBV27 and TRBJ1-4; D is unclear. The TCR originated in a man aged 45-65 years who received an inactivated influenza vaccine. CDR3 region: CASSWGSGEKLFF. Written as DNA, the CDR3 is TGTGCCAGCAGTTGGGGATCGGGCGAAAAACTGTTTTTT.